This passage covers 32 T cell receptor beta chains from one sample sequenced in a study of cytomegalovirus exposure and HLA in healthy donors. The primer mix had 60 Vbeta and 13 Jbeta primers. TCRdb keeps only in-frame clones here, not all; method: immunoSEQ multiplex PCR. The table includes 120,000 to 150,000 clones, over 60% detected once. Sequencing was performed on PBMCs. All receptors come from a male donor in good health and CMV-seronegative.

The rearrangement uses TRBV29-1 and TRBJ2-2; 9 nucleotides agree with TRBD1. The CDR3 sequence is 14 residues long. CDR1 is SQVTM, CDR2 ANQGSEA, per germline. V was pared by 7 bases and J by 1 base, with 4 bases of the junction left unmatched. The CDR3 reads CSAADRGNTGELFF. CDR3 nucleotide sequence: TGCAGCGCCGCGGACAGGGGGAACACCGGGGAGCTGTTTTTT.

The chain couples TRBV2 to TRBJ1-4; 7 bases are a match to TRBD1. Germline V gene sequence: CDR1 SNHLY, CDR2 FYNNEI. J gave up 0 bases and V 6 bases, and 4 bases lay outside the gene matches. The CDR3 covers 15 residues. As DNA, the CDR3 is TGTGCCAGCAGGGACAGGACTGCAACTAATGAAAAACTGTTTTTT. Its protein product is CASRDRTATNEKLFF.

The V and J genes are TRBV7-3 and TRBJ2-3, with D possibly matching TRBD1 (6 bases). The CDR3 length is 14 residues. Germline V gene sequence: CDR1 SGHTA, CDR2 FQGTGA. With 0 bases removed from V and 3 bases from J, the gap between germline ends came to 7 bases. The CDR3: CASSLTRGTDTQYF. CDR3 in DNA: TGTGCCAGCAGCTTAACCAGGGGAACAGATACGCAGTATTTT. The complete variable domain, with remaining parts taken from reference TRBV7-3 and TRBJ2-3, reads GAGVSQTPSNKVTEKGKYVELRCDPISGHTALYWYRQSLGQGPEFLIYFQGTGAADDSGLPNDRFFAVRPEGSVSTLKIQRTERGDSAVYLCASSLTRGTDTQYFGPGTRLTVL.

CDR3 protein: CASSLSGAGNEQFF. CDR3 DNA: TGTGCCAGCAGTTTATCGGGAGCAGGTAATGAGCAGTTCTTC. V gene TRBV27 combines with J gene TRBJ2-1, with a possible D match to TRBD2 (5 bases). V was pared by 0 bases and J by 7 bases, with 10 bases between. From germline, CDR1 is MNHEY and CDR2 SMNVEV (reference sequence). The CDR3 totals 14 residues.

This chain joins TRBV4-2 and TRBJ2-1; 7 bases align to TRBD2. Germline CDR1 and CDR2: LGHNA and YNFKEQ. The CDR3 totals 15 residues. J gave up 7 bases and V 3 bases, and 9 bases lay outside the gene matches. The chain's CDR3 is CASSHGRENGNEQFF. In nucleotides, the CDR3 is TGTGCCAGCAGCCATGGGCGGGAGAACGGTAATGAGCAGTTCTTC.

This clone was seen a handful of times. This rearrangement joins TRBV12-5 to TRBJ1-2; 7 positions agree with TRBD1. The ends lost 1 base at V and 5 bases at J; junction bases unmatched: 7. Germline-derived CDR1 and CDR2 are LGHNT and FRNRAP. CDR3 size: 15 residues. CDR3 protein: CASGLGMTGFYGYTF. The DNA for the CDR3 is TGTGCTAGTGGTTTGGGGATGACAGGGTTTTATGGCTACACCTTC.

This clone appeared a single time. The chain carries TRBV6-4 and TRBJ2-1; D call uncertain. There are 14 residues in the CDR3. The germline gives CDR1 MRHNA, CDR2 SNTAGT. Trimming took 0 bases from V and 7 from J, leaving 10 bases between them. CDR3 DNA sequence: TGTGCCAGCAGTGACTCGTTTGATACAAATGAGCAGTTCTTC. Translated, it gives CASSDSFDTNEQFF.

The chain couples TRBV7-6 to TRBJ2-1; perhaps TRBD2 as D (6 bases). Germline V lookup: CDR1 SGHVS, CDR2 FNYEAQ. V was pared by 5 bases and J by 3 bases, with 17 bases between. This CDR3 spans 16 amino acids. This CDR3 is CASSPLALFLYNEQFF. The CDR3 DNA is TGTGCCAGCAGCCCCCTAGCGCTTTTTCTCTACAATGAGCAGTTCTTC.

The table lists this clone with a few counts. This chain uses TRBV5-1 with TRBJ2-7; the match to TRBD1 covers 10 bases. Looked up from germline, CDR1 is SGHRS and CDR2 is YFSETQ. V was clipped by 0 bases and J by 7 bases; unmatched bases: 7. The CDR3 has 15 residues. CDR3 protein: CASSLAGQGGGEQYF. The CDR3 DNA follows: TGCGCCAGCAGCTTGGCCGGACAGGGGGGAGGGGAGCAGTACTTC.

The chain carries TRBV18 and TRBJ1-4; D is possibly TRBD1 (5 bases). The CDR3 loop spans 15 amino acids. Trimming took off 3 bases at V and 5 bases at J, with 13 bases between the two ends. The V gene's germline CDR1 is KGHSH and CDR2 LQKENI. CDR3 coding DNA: TGTGCCAGCTCACCCCAGGGAGGGGCAAATGAAAAACTGTTTTTT. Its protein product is CASSPQGGANEKLFF.

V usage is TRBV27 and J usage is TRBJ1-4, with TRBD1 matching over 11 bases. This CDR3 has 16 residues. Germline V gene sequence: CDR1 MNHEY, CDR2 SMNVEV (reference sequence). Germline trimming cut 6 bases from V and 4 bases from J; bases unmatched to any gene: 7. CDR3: CASSPGQGAFNEKLFF. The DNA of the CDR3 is TGTGCCAGCAGCCCAGGACAGGGGGCGTTTAATGAAAAACTGTTTTTT. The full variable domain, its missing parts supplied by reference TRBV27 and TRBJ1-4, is EAQVTQNPRYLITVTGKKLTVTCSQNMNHEYMSWYRQDPGLGLRQIYYSMNVEVTDKGDVPEGYKVSRKEKRNFPLILESPSPNQTSLYFCASSPGQGAFNEKLFFGSGTQLSVL.

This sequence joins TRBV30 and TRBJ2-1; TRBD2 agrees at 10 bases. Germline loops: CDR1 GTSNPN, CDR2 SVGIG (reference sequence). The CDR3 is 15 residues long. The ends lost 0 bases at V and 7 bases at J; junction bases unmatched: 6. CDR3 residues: CAWSVLAGEDNEQFF. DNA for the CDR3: TGTGCCTGGAGTGTTCTAGCGGGAGAGGATAATGAGCAGTTCTTC.

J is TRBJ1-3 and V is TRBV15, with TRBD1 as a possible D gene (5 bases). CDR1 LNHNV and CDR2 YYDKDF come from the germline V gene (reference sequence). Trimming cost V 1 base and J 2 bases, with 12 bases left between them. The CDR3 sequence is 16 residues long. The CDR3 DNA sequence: TGTGCCACCAGCAGAGTGCGGCAGGGAACTGGAAACACCATATATTTT. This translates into CATSRVRQGTGNTIYF.

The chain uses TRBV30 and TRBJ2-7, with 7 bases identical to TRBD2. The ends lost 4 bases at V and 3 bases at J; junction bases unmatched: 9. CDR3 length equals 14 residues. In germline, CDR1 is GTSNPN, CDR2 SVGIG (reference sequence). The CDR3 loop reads CAWKRAGSFYEQYF. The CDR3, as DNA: TGTGCCTGGAAACGAGCGGGGAGTTTCTACGAGCAGTACTTC.

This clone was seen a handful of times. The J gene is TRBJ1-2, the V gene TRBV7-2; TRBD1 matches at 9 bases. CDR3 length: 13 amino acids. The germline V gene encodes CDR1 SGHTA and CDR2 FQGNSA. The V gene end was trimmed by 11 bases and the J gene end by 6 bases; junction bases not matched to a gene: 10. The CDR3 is CAGSTGTGNGYTF. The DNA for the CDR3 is TGTGCCGGGTCAACCGGGACAGGGAATGGCTACACCTTC.

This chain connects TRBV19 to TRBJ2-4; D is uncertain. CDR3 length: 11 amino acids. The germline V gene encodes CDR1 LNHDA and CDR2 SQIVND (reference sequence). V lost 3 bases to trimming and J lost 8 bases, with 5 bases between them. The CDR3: CASSILDIQYF. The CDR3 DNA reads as TGTGCCAGTAGTATCCTAGACATTCAGTACTTC.

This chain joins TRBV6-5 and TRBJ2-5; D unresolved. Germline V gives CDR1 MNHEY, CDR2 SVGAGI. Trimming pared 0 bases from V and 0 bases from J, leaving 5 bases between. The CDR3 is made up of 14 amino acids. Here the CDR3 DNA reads TGTGCCAGCAGTTACTCTCTGTACCAAGAGACCCAGTACTTC. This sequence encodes CASSYSLYQETQYF.

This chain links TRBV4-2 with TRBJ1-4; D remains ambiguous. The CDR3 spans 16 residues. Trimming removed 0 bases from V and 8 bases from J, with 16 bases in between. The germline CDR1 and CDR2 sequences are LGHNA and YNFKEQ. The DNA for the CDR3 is TGTGCCAGCAGCCAAGAAGGGTCCTACGGGGAGGAAAAACTGTTTTTT. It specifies CASSQEGSYGEEKLFF.

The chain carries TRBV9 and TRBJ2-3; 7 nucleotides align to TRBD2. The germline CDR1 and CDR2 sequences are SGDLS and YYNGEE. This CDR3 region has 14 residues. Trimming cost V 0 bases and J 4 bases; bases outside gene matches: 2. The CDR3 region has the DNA TGTGCCAGCAGCGTAGATCTAGCGGCAGATACGCAGTATTTT. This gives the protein CASSVDLAADTQYF.

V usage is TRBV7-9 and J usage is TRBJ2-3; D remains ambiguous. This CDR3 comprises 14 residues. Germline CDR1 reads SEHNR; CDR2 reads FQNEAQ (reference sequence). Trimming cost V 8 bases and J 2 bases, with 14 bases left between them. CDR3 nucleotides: TGTGCCAGCTCACTGGTACAGCCCACAGATACGCAGTATTTT. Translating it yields CASSLVQPTDTQYF.

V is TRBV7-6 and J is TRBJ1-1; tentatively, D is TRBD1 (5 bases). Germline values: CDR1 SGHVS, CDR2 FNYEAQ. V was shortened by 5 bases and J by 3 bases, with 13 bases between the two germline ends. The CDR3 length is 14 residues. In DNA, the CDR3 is TGTGCCAGCAGCCGGGCGATCAGGGACACTGAAGCTTTCTTT. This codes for CASSRAIRDTEAFF.

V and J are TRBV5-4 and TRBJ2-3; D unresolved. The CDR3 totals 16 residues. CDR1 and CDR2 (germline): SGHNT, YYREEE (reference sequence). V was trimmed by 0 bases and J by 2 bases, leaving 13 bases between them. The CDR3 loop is CASSLVVGQTTDTQYF. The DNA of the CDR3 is TGTGCCAGCAGCTTGGTGGTTGGGCAGACCACAGATACGCAGTATTTT. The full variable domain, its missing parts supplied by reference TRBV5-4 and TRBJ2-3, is ETGVTQSPTHLIKTRGQQVTLRCSSQSGHNTVSWYQQALGQGPQFIFQYYREEENGRGNFPPRFSGLQFPNYSSELNVNALELDDSALYLCASSLVVGQTTDTQYFGPGTRLTVL.

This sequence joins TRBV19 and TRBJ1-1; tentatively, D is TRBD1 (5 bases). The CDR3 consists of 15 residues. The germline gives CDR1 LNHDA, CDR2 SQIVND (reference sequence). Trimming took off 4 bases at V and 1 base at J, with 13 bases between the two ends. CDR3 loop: CASSTYGGPNTEAFF. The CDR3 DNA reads TGTGCCAGTAGTACTTACGGGGGACCGAACACTGAAGCTTTCTTT.

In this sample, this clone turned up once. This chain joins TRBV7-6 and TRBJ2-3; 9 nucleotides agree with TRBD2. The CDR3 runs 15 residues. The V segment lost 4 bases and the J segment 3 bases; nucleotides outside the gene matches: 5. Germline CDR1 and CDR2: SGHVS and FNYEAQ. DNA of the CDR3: TGTGCCAGCAGCTCCGGACTAGCGTCGACAGATACGCAGTATTTT. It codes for CASSSGLASTDTQYF.

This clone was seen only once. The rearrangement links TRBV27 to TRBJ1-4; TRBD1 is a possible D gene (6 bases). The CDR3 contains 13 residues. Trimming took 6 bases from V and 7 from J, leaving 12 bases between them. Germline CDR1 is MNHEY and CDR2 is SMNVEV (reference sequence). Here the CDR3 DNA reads TGTGCCAGCAGAAGCCCCAGGGGTGAAAAACTGTTTTTT. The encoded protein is CASRSPRGEKLFF.

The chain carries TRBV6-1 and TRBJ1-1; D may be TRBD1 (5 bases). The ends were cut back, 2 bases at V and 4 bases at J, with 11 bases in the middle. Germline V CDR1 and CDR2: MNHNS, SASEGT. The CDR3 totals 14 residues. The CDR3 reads CASSERGGSTEAFF. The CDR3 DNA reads TGTGCCAGCAGTGAAAGGGGCGGAAGCACTGAAGCTTTCTTT.

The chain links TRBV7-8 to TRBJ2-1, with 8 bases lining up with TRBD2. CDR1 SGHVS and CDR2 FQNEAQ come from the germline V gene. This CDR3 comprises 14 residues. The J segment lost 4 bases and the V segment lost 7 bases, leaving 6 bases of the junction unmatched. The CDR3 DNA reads TGTGCCAGCACCTCCGGGACTAGTTACAATGAGCAGTTCTTC. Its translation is CASTSGTSYNEQFF.

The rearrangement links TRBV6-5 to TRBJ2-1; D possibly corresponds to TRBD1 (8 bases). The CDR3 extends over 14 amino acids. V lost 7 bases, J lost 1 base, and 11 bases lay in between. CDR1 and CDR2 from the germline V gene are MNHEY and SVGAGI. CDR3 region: CASTQGGSYNEQFF. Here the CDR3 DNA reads TGTGCCAGCACACAGGGGGGGTCCTACAATGAGCAGTTCTTC.

DNA of the CDR3: TGTGCCAGCAGCTTAGTGGCAGGGAGGTACGAGCAGTACTTC. It encodes CASSLVAGRYEQYF. This chain joins TRBV11-3 and TRBJ2-5, with D maybe TRBD2 (6 bases). The J call is in doubt because the DNA end fits TRBJ2-7 better. Germline V gives CDR1 SGHNT, CDR2 YENEEA. The CDR3 loop spans 14 amino acids.

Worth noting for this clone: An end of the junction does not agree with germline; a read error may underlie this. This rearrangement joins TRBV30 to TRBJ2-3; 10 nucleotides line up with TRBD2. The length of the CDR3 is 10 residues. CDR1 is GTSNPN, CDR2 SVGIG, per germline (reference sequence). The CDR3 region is CGSGRDTQYF. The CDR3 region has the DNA TGCGGTAGCGGGAGGGATACGCAGTATTTT.

CDR3 nucleotides: TGTGCCAGCAGCGCCAGACAGGGCCAGGGAAAACTGTTTTTT. Protein sequence: CASSARQGQGKLFF. V usage is TRBV7-6 and J usage is TRBJ1-4, with 7 nucleotides matching TRBD1. There are 14 residues in the CDR3. V shed 5 bases, J shed 10 bases, and the junction held 10 bases outside the gene matches. The germline V gene encodes CDR1 SGHVS and CDR2 FNYEAQ.

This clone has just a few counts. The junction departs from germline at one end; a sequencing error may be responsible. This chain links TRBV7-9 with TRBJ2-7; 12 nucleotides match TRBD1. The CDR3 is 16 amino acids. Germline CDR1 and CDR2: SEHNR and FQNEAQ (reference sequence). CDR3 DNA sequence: TGTTCCAGCAGCTTAGGGACAGGGGGCGTAGTCCACGAGCAGTACTTC. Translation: CSSSLGTGGVVHEQYF.